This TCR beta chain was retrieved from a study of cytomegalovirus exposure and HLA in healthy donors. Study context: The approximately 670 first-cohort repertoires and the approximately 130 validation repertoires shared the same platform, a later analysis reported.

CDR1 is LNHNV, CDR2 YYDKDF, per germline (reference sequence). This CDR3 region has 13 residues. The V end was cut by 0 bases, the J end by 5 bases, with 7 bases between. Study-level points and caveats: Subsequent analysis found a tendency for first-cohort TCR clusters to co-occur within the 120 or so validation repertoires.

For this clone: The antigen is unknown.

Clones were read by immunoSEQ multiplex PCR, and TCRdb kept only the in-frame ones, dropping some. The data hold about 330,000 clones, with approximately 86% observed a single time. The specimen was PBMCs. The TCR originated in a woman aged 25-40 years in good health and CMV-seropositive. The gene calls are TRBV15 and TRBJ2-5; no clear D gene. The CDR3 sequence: CATSRDQRETQYF. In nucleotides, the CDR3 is TGTGCCACCAGCAGAGATCAAAGGGAGACCCAGTACTTC.